This record looks at one T cell receptor (beta chain) sequence and its context. From germline, CDR1 is MNHEY and CDR2 SVGAGI. The CDR3 consists of 15 residues. Trimming removed 6 bases from V and 0 bases from J, with 12 bases in between. The sample belongs to a study of blood T cell repertoires in COVID-19. As for the study in general: From the United States, Italy and Spain came samples of acute and convalescent COVID-19. T cells, B-cell-depleted T cells, or PBMCs supplied cDNA or gDNA.

All recovered Cohort 3 donors got two negative PCRs, got clearance, or saw symptom resolution. Data came from immunoSEQ multiplex PCR; TCRdb stores just in-frame clones and leaves some out. The table lists around 160,000 clones, roughly 88% of them singletons. The rearrangement joins TRBV6-5 to TRBJ2-4, with D maybe TRBD1 (5 bases). This sequence was found in a woman aged 55-69 years who had recovered from COVID-19. Sequencing was done on a sample of PBMCs or T cells enriched from blood (not recorded which). In nucleotides, the CDR3 is TGTGCCAGCAGCCGGACACTTCTAGCCAAAAACATTCAGTACTTC. Amino acids: CASSRTLLAKNIQYF.